Following are 15 T cell receptor beta chains from one sample sequenced in a study of molecular identifiers for immune sequencing clone quantification. TCRdb re-derived calls from the PCR reads in MiXCR, one entry per CDR3 protein. This sample has fewer than 45,000 distinct CDR3 sequences; 20% to 25% occur once, and the top ten carry around 1%. Sample: naive CD8+ T cells from blood, with Jurkat cell RNA spiked in. The subset here: FACS-sorted CD8+CD4-CCR7+CD45RA+ naive T cells. The receptors were gathered from a human donor in good health. Some libraries in this study had Jurkat cell RNA spiked in.

There are many counts of this clonotype. This chain links TRBV30 with TRBJ2-5, with TRBD2 matching 9 bases. Germline-derived CDR1 and CDR2 are GTSNPN and SVGIG (reference sequence). The CDR3 runs 14 residues. The V gene end was trimmed by 3 bases and the J gene end by 3 bases; junction bases not matched to a gene: 5. DNA for the CDR3: TGTGCCTGGAGGGGCGGGAGGGCCGAAGAGACCCAGTACTTC. Translated: CAWRGGRAEETQYF.

There are a few counts of this clonotype. The chain is built from TRBV6-5 and TRBJ1-1; 9 nucleotides match TRBD1. V shed 4 bases, J shed 3 bases, and the junction held 9 bases outside the gene matches. CDR1 and CDR2 (germline): MNHEY, SVGAGI. The CDR3 spans 16 residues. The CDR3 protein is CASSSGTGSIDTEAFF. In nucleotides, the CDR3 is TGTGCCAGCAGTTCCGGGACAGGGTCCATTGACACTGAAGCTTTCTTT.

This clonotype came up many times. A junction boundary mismatches the germline segment, possibly from a read error. The CDR3 loop reads CANSRITSASTDTQYF. In DNA, the CDR3 is TGCGCCAACAGCCGAATAACTAGCGCCAGCACAGATACGCAGTATTTT. The chain combines TRBV4-1 with TRBJ2-3, with 7 bases matching TRBD2. The CDR3 is made up of 16 amino acids. Germline V gene sequence: CDR1 MGHRA, CDR2 YSYEKL.

This clonotype has just one count. A much bigger clone sits one base away, suggesting this may be a read error. The chain uses TRBV12-3 or TRBV12-4 and TRBJ2-3; 14 bases line up with TRBD2. The CDR3 is made up of 17 amino acids. Trimming removed 4 bases from V and 4 bases from J; junction bases left unmatched: 7. CDR3: CASSSLGLAGGADTQYF. The CDR3 nucleotides are TGTGCCAGCAGTTCTCTCGGACTAGCGGGGGGCGCAGATACGCAGTATTTT.

The genes are TRBV4-3 and TRBJ2-7; maybe TRBD2 (6 bases). The germline CDR1 and CDR2 sequences are LGHNA and YSLEER. The CDR3 extends over 14 amino acids. The V end lost 1 base, the J end lost 4 bases, and 11 bases lay between the germline ends. The CDR3 coding sequence is TGCGCCAGCAGCCAAGGGCGGGGATATTACGAGCAGTACTTC. It yields the protein CASSQGRGYYEQYF.

This clonotype was picked up many times. V and J are TRBV12-3 or TRBV12-4 and TRBJ2-7; unclear D gene. The CDR3 runs 16 residues. V lost 4 bases and J lost 0, with 16 bases in between. The CDR3 sequence: CASSSLPDGSSYEQYF. In DNA, the CDR3 is TGTGCCAGCAGTTCCCTACCGGACGGCAGCTCCTACGAGCAGTACTTC.

Concerning this clonotype itself: A much bigger clone sits one base away, suggesting this may be a read error. Since no conserved phenylalanine or tryptophan closes the CDR3, a read error is the likely cause. The genes are TRBV27 and TRBJ2-1; D is unresolved. V dropped 3 bases and J dropped 9 bases, with 9 bases sitting between them. The CDR3 is 12 residues long. CDR1 is MNHEY and CDR2 is SMNVEV in the germline V gene (reference sequence). CDR3 in amino acids: CASSFSGGEQFL. The CDR3 nucleotides are TGTGCCAGCAGTTTTTCGGGCGGTGAGCAGTTCCTC.

Comments on this clonotype: Being one base from a much bigger clone, this may be a read error. This chain connects TRBV30 to TRBJ2-3; 11 bases align to TRBD2. The CDR3 sequence is 15 residues long. Germline CDR1 reads GTSNPN; CDR2 reads SVGIG (reference sequence). The DNA of the CDR3 is TGTGCCTGGAGTGTAGGTAGCGGGGGGGTAGATACGCGGTATTTT. Protein sequence: CAWSVGSGGVDTRYF.

CDR3 protein: CASSDTGGTYNEQFF. The CDR3 region has the DNA TGTGCCAGCAGCGATACAGGGGGCACCTACAATGAGCAGTTCTTC. The rearrangement uses TRBV7-3 and TRBJ2-1, with TRBD1 identical over 9 bases. The CDR3 is 15 amino acids. J lost 2 bases, V lost 5 bases, and 4 bases had no gene match. Germline loops: CDR1 SGHTA, CDR2 FQGTGA.

This clonotype is medium-sized within its sample. The chain combines TRBV5-5 with TRBJ2-3; 13 nucleotides match TRBD2. The CDR3 length is 15 residues. V dropped 7 bases and J dropped 0; count of bases not matched to a gene: 2. Germline values: CDR1 SGHKS, CDR2 YYEKEE (reference sequence). The CDR3 DNA follows: TGTGCCAGCCGGGGACTAGCGGGAAGCACAGATACGCAGTATTTT. The encoded protein is CASRGLAGSTDTQYF.

The count of this clonotype is one. A read error may account for a junction end that differs from germline. This chain connects TRBV5-1 to TRBJ2-5; the match to TRBD2 covers 7 bases. The CDR3 contains 14 residues. Germline V gives CDR1 SGHRS, CDR2 YFSETQ. The chain's CDR3 is CASSLAVGGEPPSF. DNA of the CDR3: TGCGCCAGCAGCTTGGCCGTGGGAGGGGAGCCCCCGTCCTTC. Combining the CDR3 with reference TRBV5-1 and TRBJ2-5 gives the whole variable domain KAGVTQTPRYLIKTRGQQVTLSCSPISGHRSVSWYQQTPGQGLQFLFEYFSETQRNKGNFPGRFSGRQFSNSRSEMNVSTLELGDSALYLCASSLAVGGEPPSFGPGTRLLVL.

J is TRBJ2-7 and V is TRBV20-1; 8 bases agree with TRBD1. Germline lookup yields CDR1 DFQATT and CDR2 SNEGSKA (reference sequence). The junction had 10 bases not matched to a gene; V was cut back by 5 bases and J by 13 bases. The CDR3 has 11 amino acids. CDR3 DNA: TGCAGTGCTGGGACAGGCCCCGTTAAATACTTC. Translation gives CSAGTGPVKYF.

This clonotype has just one count. One end of the junction does not line up with germline, which may come from a read error. V is TRBV6-2 or TRBV6-3 and J is TRBJ1-5, with D possibly TRBD1 on 5 matching bases. The CDR3 totals 15 residues. CDR1 is MNHEY and CDR2 is SVGEGT in the germline V gene. CDR3 nucleotides: TGTGCCAGCAGTTACGTCGGGGCGGGCAATCCGCCCCAGCATTTT. Translated, it gives CASSYVGAGNPPQHF.

The table lists this clonotype with many counts. The chain joins TRBV29-1 to TRBJ2-3; TRBD2 is a possible D gene (6 bases). The germline V gene has CDR1 SQVTM and CDR2 ANQGSEA. The CDR3 consists of 14 residues. V was cut by 0 bases and J by 2 bases, with 9 bases left in between. CDR3 loop: CSVEDLAATDTQYF. CDR3 nucleotide sequence: TGCAGCGTTGAAGATTTAGCGGCCACAGATACGCAGTATTTT.

At least ten counts were recorded for this clonotype. The J gene is TRBJ2-3, the V gene TRBV29-1, with D possibly TRBD2 on 6 matching bases. Trimming removed 4 bases from V and 1 base from J, with 12 bases in between. In germline, CDR1 is SQVTM, CDR2 ANQGSEA. The CDR3 contains 14 residues. The CDR3 DNA follows: TGCAGCGTTGTCCCTACGGGGGGCACAGATACGCAGTATTTT. The encoded protein is CSVVPTGGTDTQYF.